Shown below are 22 T cell receptor beta chains from a single sample sequenced in a study of T cell responses to AZD1222 COVID-19 vaccine. Assay used: immunoSEQ multiplex PCR; TCRdb lists only in-frame clones, some missing. The sample lists about 160,000 clones, more than 90% occurring once. The sequencing here drew on peripheral blood, taken 28 days after the second AZD1222 dose. These receptors all come from an adult who received the AZD1222 COVID-19 vaccine.

This clone was observed a single time. The chain links TRBV18 to TRBJ2-2; 7 bases are shared with TRBD2. Germline lookup yields CDR1 KGHSH and CDR2 LQKENI. The CDR3 has 16 amino acids. V lost 0 bases and J lost 2; bases outside the gene matches: 3. The chain's CDR3 is CASSPPGGPNTGELFF. The CDR3 coding sequence is TGTGCCAGCTCACCACCGGGAGGGCCTAACACCGGGGAGCTGTTTTTT.

This chain uses TRBV19 with TRBJ2-1; no clear D gene. CDR1 LNHDA and CDR2 SQIVND come from the germline V gene (reference sequence). Trimming removed 4 bases at V and 10 bases at J, with 11 bases between. The CDR3 covers 12 residues. The CDR3 DNA follows: TGTGCCAGTAGTAACTTTCCCTGGGAGCAGTTCTTC. This codes for CASSNFPWEQFF.

The rearrangement links TRBV14 to TRBJ1-1; 9 bases align to TRBD1. V trimming: 4 bases; J trimming: 5 bases; junction bases outside the gene matches: 11. Germline assignment: CDR1 SGHDN and CDR2 FVKESK. The CDR3 loop spans 16 amino acids. The CDR3 DNA reads as TGTGCCAGCAGCCCAGCCGGGGACAGGGTTTCGACTGAAGCTTTCTTT. Translation: CASSPAGDRVSTEAFF.

The V and J genes are TRBV3-1 (or the pseudogene TRBV3-2) and TRBJ1-5; D perhaps matches TRBD1 (5 bases). Trimming shortened V by 1 base and J by 7 bases, and 8 bases separated the two germline ends. This CDR3 region has 13 residues. CDR1 and CDR2 from the germline V gene are LGHDT and YNNKEL (reference sequence). CDR3 sequence (DNA): TGTGCCAGCAGCCAAGGGGGACTGCAGCCCCAGCATTTT. Its translation: CASSQGGLQPQHF.

The genes are TRBV9 and TRBJ2-2; D is possibly TRBD1 (5 bases). Trimming removed 3 bases from V and 3 bases from J, with 15 bases in between. The germline gives CDR1 SGDLS, CDR2 YYNGEE. CDR3 length equals 16 residues. CDR3 nucleotides: TGTGCCAGCAGCGCAGGGATTTGGGGTGACACCGGGGAGCTGTTTTTT. Residues: CASSAGIWGDTGELFF.

The V call is TRBV6-2 or TRBV6-3, the J call TRBJ2-1; D not certain. This CDR3 has 12 amino acids. The germline gives CDR1 MNHEY, CDR2 SVGEGT. Trimming removed 6 bases at V and 4 bases at J, with 7 bases between. CDR3 sequence (DNA): TGTGCCAGCAGCCTGGGGTACAATGAGCAGTTCTTC. This codes for CASSLGYNEQFF.

For the CDR3, the DNA is TGTGCCAGCAGCGTAGGGGGGCCGGGGCAAGCGAACACCGGGGAGCTGTTTTTT. It encodes CASSVGGPGQANTGELFF. The chain uses TRBV7-6 and TRBJ2-2; D is tentatively TRBD1 or TRBD2 (6 bases each). V lost 5 bases to trimming and J lost 0 bases, with 19 bases between them. CDR1 and CDR2 from the germline V gene are SGHVS and FNYEAQ. The CDR3 totals 18 residues.

V gene TRBV12-3 or TRBV12-4 combines with J gene TRBJ1-2, with D tentatively TRBD1 (5 bases). Trimming took off 3 bases at V and 5 bases at J, with 10 bases between the two ends. The CDR3 consists of 13 residues. The CDR3 coding sequence is TGTGCCAGCAGTTTCCGGGAGGGGTATGGCTACACCTTC. Translating it yields CASSFREGYGYTF.

The CDR3, as DNA: TGTGCCAGTAGTATATCCGGGTTTAGGGAGTACAATCAGCCCCAGCATTTT. Its protein is CASSISGFREYNQPQHF. The genes are TRBV19 and TRBJ1-5; no firm D call. Between the trimmed V and J ends, which lost 2 bases and 3 bases, there was a span of 17 bases. The CDR3 is 17 residues long. Germline V CDR1 and CDR2: LNHDA, SQIVND (reference sequence).

The chain links TRBV10-3 to TRBJ2-7; 8 nucleotides agree with TRBD1. Losses at the gene ends were 10 bases for V and 3 bases for J; bases not matched to a gene: 5. This CDR3 is 12 amino acids long. The germline gives CDR1 ENHRY, CDR2 SYGVKD. The CDR3 is CATKTGGYEQYF. CDR3 sequence (DNA): TGTGCCACAAAAACAGGGGGCTACGAGCAGTACTTC.

This rearrangement joins TRBV5-4 to TRBJ1-1; 7 positions match TRBD1. Germline V gives CDR1 SGHNT, CDR2 YYREEE (reference sequence). CDR3 length equals 15 residues. V shed 4 bases and J 3 bases; nucleotides not matched to a gene: 9. Here the CDR3 reads CASSKKDRRYTEAFF. The CDR3 coding sequence is TGTGCCAGCAGCAAAAAGGACAGGCGATACACTGAAGCTTTCTTT.

The chain links TRBV6-5 to TRBJ1-2; D is unclear. V lost 3 bases, J lost 4 bases, and 9 bases lay in between. Germline CDR1 is MNHEY and CDR2 is SVGAGI. The CDR3 covers 13 residues. The chain's CDR3 is CASSYQEFYGYTF. The CDR3 coding sequence is TGTGCCAGCAGTTATCAGGAATTCTATGGCTACACCTTC.

CDR3 sequence (DNA): TGTGCCAGTGGAGATCCTGGGGGCCCAGATTCCTACGAGCAGTACTTC. It encodes CASGDPGGPDSYEQYF. The V and J genes are TRBV19 and TRBJ2-7, with D possibly being TRBD1 (6 bases). V lost 8 bases, J lost 1 base, and 21 bases lay in between. The CDR3 spans 16 residues. The germline V gene has CDR1 LNHDA and CDR2 SQIVND (reference sequence).

The chain couples TRBV19 to TRBJ2-4, with D possibly being TRBD1 (6 bases). Germline lookup yields CDR1 LNHDA and CDR2 SQIVND (reference sequence). CDR3 length equals 14 residues. Trimming left V 5 bases short and J 12 bases short, with 20 bases between. The CDR3 coding sequence is TGTGCCAGTAGTCTAAATCCGGGACATAATTATCAGTACTTC. Protein: CASSLNPGHNYQYF.

The J gene is TRBJ2-2, the V gene TRBV27; 12 bases are shared with TRBD2. The CDR3 consists of 17 residues. Trimming removed 4 bases from V and 4 bases from J; junction bases left unmatched: 7. The germline V gene has CDR1 MNHEY and CDR2 SMNVEV (reference sequence). The CDR3 DNA reads TGTGCCAGCAGTTCGCCGACTAGCGGGAGTGGCACCGGGGAGCTGTTTTTT. This gives the protein CASSSPTSGSGTGELFF.

The chain uses TRBV6-2 or TRBV6-3 and TRBJ1-5; possible D gene TRBD1, 6 bases. CDR1 and CDR2 from the germline V gene are MNHEY and SVGEGT. This CDR3 region has 17 residues. V lost 0 bases to trimming and J lost 3 bases, with 15 bases between them. The CDR3 protein is CASSYSRVRTVNQPQHF. Written as DNA, the CDR3 is TGTGCCAGCAGTTACTCGAGAGTCAGGACAGTCAATCAGCCCCAGCATTTT.

The gene calls are TRBV27 and TRBJ1-5, with a weak D call TRBD1 (5 bases). V was clipped by 7 bases and J by 3 bases, with 16 bases between them. Germline V gene sequence: CDR1 MNHEY, CDR2 SMNVEV (reference sequence). The CDR3 totals 15 residues. In DNA form, the CDR3 reads TGTGCCAGCACCCAAGGGGCGGGTAACAATCAGCCCCAGCATTTT. This translates into CASTQGAGNNQPQHF.

V gene TRBV7-3 combines with J gene TRBJ1-1; D gene unclear. CDR1 and CDR2 from the germline V gene are SGHTA and FQGTGA. With 1 base removed from V and 7 bases from J, the gap between germline ends came to 10 bases. The CDR3 length is 13 residues. The CDR3 protein is CASSLNQGNEAFF. The CDR3 region has the DNA TGTGCCAGCAGCTTAAATCAAGGTAATGAAGCTTTCTTT.

The chain has TRBV4-3 and TRBJ1-2, with D tentatively TRBD1 (5 bases). V gave up 1 base and J gave up 8 bases, with 20 bases separating them. This CDR3 has 16 residues. CDR1 and CDR2 (germline): LGHNA, YSLEER. CDR3: CASSQGLGAAKGGYTF. The DNA for the CDR3 is TGCGCCAGCAGCCAAGGACTTGGGGCAGCTAAGGGAGGCTACACCTTC.

The chain links TRBV28 to TRBJ1-1; no definite D call. The CDR3 covers 13 residues. V was clipped by 6 bases and J by 1 base, with 9 bases between them. Germline V gene lookup returns CDR1 MDHEN and CDR2 SYDVKM. CDR3 region: CASSPIENTEAFF. The CDR3, as DNA: TGTGCCAGCAGCCCCATAGAGAACACTGAAGCTTTCTTT.

This clone has only a few counts. The V call is TRBV3-1 (or the pseudogene TRBV3-2), the J call TRBJ2-5; the D is unclear. The CDR3 runs to 10 residues. Germline CDR1 is LGHDT and CDR2 is YNNKEL (reference sequence). V was cut by 0 bases and J by 7 bases, with 0 bases left in between. The CDR3 region has the DNA TGTGCCAGCAGCCAAGAGACCCAGTACTTC. Translating it yields CASSQETQYF.

CDR3 nucleotide sequence: TGCGCCAGCAGCTCGGGACTAGTCGGGGGACGCGCGGAGCAGTTCTTC. It yields the protein CASSSGLVGGRAEQFF. The chain employs TRBV5-1 and TRBJ2-1; 8 bases are shared with TRBD2. The CDR3 has 16 residues. Germline V gene data show CDR1 as SGHRS and CDR2 as YFSETQ. With 3 bases clipped from V and 10 bases from J, the junction kept 15 bases outside the gene matches.